The rows below give T cell receptor beta chains drawn from one sample of a study of blood T cell repertoires in COVID-19. Method: immunoSEQ multiplex PCR; TCRdb's copy keeps in-frame clones and lacks some. The sample lists about 250,000 clones, approximately 83% seen once, with 3.5% to 4.5% in the top ten. Sequenced: PBMCs or T cells enriched from blood (not recorded which). These receptors were obtained from a young woman who had recovered from COVID-19. CDR3s include the opening cysteine and the closing phenylalanine or tryptophan. A D gene is named only where the DNA matches it firmly. Part of the rows lack a size; the others show once, few, many or a class for expanded clones.

clone_size d_call j_call v_call cdr3_aa cdr3_nt
NA NA TRBJ1-2 TRBV6-5 CASSLGARGYTF TGTGCCAGCAGTTTAGGGGCGCGAGGCTACACCTTC
NA TRBD1 TRBJ1-5 TRBV7-9 CASSVGQGASQPQHF TGTGCCAGCAGCGTCGGACAGGGGGCAAGCCAGCCCCAGCATTTT
NA NA TRBJ1-2 TRBV10-3 CAISEGGGRREYGYTF TGTGCCATCAGTGAGGGCGGGGGGCGAAGGGAATATGGCTACACCTTC
NA TRBD1 TRBJ2-7 TRBV7-9 CASSPLRTGYYTSYEQYF TGTGCCAGCAGCCCACTTCGGACAGGGTATTATACCTCCTACGAGCAGTACTTC
few TRBD1 TRBJ2-7 TRBV4-2 CASSQGDRESYEQYF TGTGCCAGCAGCCAAGGGGACAGGGAGTCCTACGAGCAGTACTTC
NA TRBD2 TRBJ2-3 TRBV4-2 CASSPRGGDTQYF TGTGCCAGCAGCCCCCGGGGGGGAGATACGCAGTATTTT
NA NA TRBJ1-5 TRBV12-2 CASRLPRTDRGLYSNQPQHF TGTGCAAGTCGCTTACCGCGAACGGACAGGGGGCTATATAGCAATCAGCCCCAGCATTTT
once NA TRBJ2-1 TRBV7-9 CASSFTGFSYNEQFF TGTGCCAGCAGCTTCACAGGGTTTTCCTACAATGAGCAGTTCTTC
NA NA TRBJ2-5 TRBV5-1 CASSLAGETQYF TGCGCCAGCAGCTTGGCAGGGGAGACCCAGTACTTC
NA TRBD1 TRBJ2-7 TRBV6-5 CASSRQGRYEQYF TGTGCCAGCAGTCGACAGGGGCGCTACGAGCAGTACTTC
few TRBD1 TRBJ1-2 TRBV30 CAWSAGTGGYGYTF TGTGCCTGGAGTGCCGGGACAGGGGGCTATGGCTACACCTTC
NA NA TRBJ1-5 TRBV28 CASSLPGQLSNQPQHF TGTGCCAGCAGTTTACCCGGACAGTTAAGCAATCAGCCCCAGCATTTT
NA NA TRBJ2-7 TRBV30 CAWTRWGGGSYEQYF TGTGCCTGGACCCGATGGGGAGGGGGATCCTACGAGCAGTACTTC
NA NA TRBJ1-2 TRBV11-2 CASSLTLGGDGYTF TGTGCCAGCAGCCTCACCCTCGGGGGGGATGGCTACACCTTC
NA NA TRBJ1-2 TRBV19 CASGEGQDSDYGYTF TGTGCCAGTGGGGAGGGGCAGGATTCCGACTATGGCTACACCTTC
once NA TRBJ2-7 TRBV6-5 CASSYVRDAHEQYF TGTGCCAGCAGTTACGTCAGGGATGCCCACGAGCAGTACTTC
NA NA TRBJ1-1 TRBV19 CASTPRGGGRGTEAFF TGTGCCAGTACGCCCCGGGGAGGCGGGAGGGGCACTGAAGCTTTCTTT
NA NA TRBJ2-7 TRBV5-1 CASTPGDWRGKDEQYF TGCGCCAGCACCCCGGGCGATTGGAGAGGGAAGGACGAGCAGTACTTC
few NA TRBJ1-1 TRBV28 CASTLSGERVNTEAFF TGTGCCAGCACCCTTTCAGGGGAAAGGGTGAACACTGAAGCTTTCTTT
NA TRBD2 TRBJ2-5 TRBV11-2 CASSSNPGLEFETQYF TGTGCCAGCAGTTCAAACCCGGGACTAGAGTTTGAGACCCAGTACTTC
few TRBD2 TRBJ2-7 TRBV28 CASTGGKHHEQYF TGTGCCAGCACGGGGGGAAAGCACCACGAGCAGTACTTC
few NA TRBJ1-2 TRBV20-1 CSASTVRDYGYTF TGCAGTGCTAGTACCGTGAGGGACTATGGCTACACCTTC
NA NA TRBJ2-5 TRBV19 CASSKTRTEETQYF TGTGCCAGTAGTAAGACGAGGACAGAGGAGACCCAGTACTTC
NA TRBD1 TRBJ2-5 TRBV6-2/TRBV6-3 CASSRDREETQYF TGTGCCAGCAGTCGGGACAGGGAAGAGACCCAGTACTTC
NA TRBD1 TRBJ1-4 TRBV25-1 CASSEYARGQTNEKLFF TGTGCCAGCAGTGAATATGCCAGGGGGCAAACTAATGAAAAACTGTTTTTT
NA TRBD2 TRBJ2-3 TRBV5-1 CATSPRVRGGSTDTQYF TGCGCCACCTCCCCCCGGGTGCGGGGGGGTTCCACAGATACGCAGTATTTT
NA NA TRBJ2-4 TRBV3-1/TRBV3-2 CASSQRGNIQYF TGTGCCAGCAGCCAAAGGGGAAACATTCAGTACTTC
NA TRBD1 TRBJ1-2 TRBV5-5 CASSRQGIDYGYTF TGTGCCAGCAGCAGACAGGGAATCGACTATGGCTACACCTTC
NA NA TRBJ1-3 TRBV30 CAFRPAGVHSGGNTIYF TGTGCCTTTCGCCCTGCAGGGGTACACTCAGGTGGAAACACCATATATTTT
NA TRBD1 TRBJ2-7 TRBV7-8 CASSLKRTGAYEQYF TGTGCCAGCAGCTTAAAGCGGACAGGGGCCTACGAGCAGTACTTC
NA TRBD1 TRBJ2-1 TRBV5-8 CASSFQGAYNEQFF TGTGCCAGCAGCTTCCAGGGGGCCTACAATGAGCAGTTCTTC
NA NA TRBJ1-5 TRBV2 CASTGSNQPQHF TGTGCCAGCACAGGTAGCAATCAGCCCCAGCATTTT
NA NA TRBJ1-5 TRBV4-2 CASSPGVQGQPQHF TGTGCCAGCAGCCCAGGGGTGCAGGGTCAGCCCCAGCATTTT
NA NA TRBJ2-4 TRBV25-1 CASSGLGKNIQYF TGTGCCAGCAGTGGACTAGGCAAAAACATTCAGTACTTC
NA TRBD1 TRBJ1-2 TRBV19 CASRPGTGANYGYTF TGTGCCAGTAGGCCCGGGACAGGAGCTAACTATGGCTACACCTTC
NA NA TRBJ1-2 TRBV5-1 CASSERGRSSGYTF TGCGCCAGCAGCGAGCGAGGGAGAAGTTCTGGCTACACCTTC
NA TRBD1 TRBJ1-5 TRBV27 CASIPMGRGDLRRNQPQHF TGTGCCAGCATCCCCATGGGCAGGGGGGACCTCCGGCGGAATCAGCCCCAGCATTTT
NA NA TRBJ1-5 TRBV3-1/TRBV3-2 CASSQTRGNQPQHF TGTGCCAGCAGCCAGACCAGGGGCAATCAGCCCCAGCATTTT
NA TRBD1 TRBJ1-2 TRBV9 CASSVSTGGQGTYGYTF TGTGCCAGCAGCGTATCCACCGGGGGACAGGGCACCTATGGCTACACCTTC
few TRBD1 TRBJ2-7 TRBV5-1 CASGGTGDYEQYF TGCGCCAGCGGGGGGACAGGGGATTACGAGCAGTACTTC
NA NA TRBJ1-2 TRBV28 CASTNQGLVGGYTF TGTGCCAGCACCAATCAGGGGCTCGTCGGAGGCTACACCTTC
NA NA TRBJ2-5 TRBV30 CAWSAKGQGGGETQYF TGTGCCTGGAGTGCCAAAGGACAGGGCGGGGGAGAGACCCAGTACTTC
NA NA TRBJ1-2 TRBV9 CASSVVTGLAGGYTF TGTGCCAGCAGCGTAGTAACAGGACTAGCCGGTGGCTACACCTTC
NA NA TRBJ1-1 TRBV10-3 CAISGQGTDTEAFF TGTGCCATCAGTGGGCAGGGGACGGACACTGAAGCTTTCTTT
NA TRBD2 TRBJ2-5 TRBV29-1 CSVDDETSVKETQYF TGCAGCGTTGATGACGAGACTAGCGTAAAAGAGACCCAGTACTTC
NA TRBD1 TRBJ1-4 TRBV4-1 CASSQAGTGREKLFF TGCGCCAGCAGCCAAGCAGGGACAGGGCGTGAAAAACTGTTTTTT
NA NA TRBJ1-2 TRBV29-1 CSGDNGYTF TGCAGCGGCGACAATGGCTACACCTTC
once TRBD2 TRBJ2-3 TRBV11-3 CASSPGTSVADTQYF TGTGCCAGCAGCCCCGGGACTAGCGTCGCAGATACGCAGTATTTT
NA TRBD1 TRBJ1-4 TRBV28 CASRPAGGAGGTNEKLFF TGTGCCAGCAGACCTGCAGGGGGCGCAGGAGGAACTAATGAAAAACTGTTTTTT
few NA TRBJ1-2 TRBV28 CASSSVQGHHGYTF TGTGCCAGCAGTTCGGTACAGGGACATCATGGCTACACCTTC
NA NA TRBJ1-5 TRBV5-8 CASSPSDRSNQPQHF TGTGCCAGCAGCCCCTCCGACAGGAGCAATCAGCCCCAGCATTTT
NA TRBD1 TRBJ2-7 TRBV5-5 CASSFSTGLYEQYF TGTGCCAGCAGCTTTTCGACAGGGCTCTACGAGCAGTACTTC
NA TRBD2 TRBJ2-3 TRBV4-2 CASSLERLAGGRGTDTQYF TGTGCCAGCAGCCTCGAAAGACTAGCGGGAGGGCGGGGCACAGATACGCAGTATTTT
NA TRBD2 TRBJ2-1 TRBV18 CASSPGSGRYGNEQFF TGTGCCAGCTCACCAGGCAGCGGGAGGTATGGTAATGAGCAGTTCTTC
NA NA TRBJ1-4 TRBV15 CATSSHEGDEKLFF TGTGCCACCAGCAGCCATGAGGGGGATGAAAAACTGTTTTTT
few NA TRBJ1-2 TRBV6-4 CASSDSITDGYTF TGTGCCAGCAGTGACTCTATAACAGACGGCTACACCTTC
NA NA TRBJ2-6 TRBV19 CASSMGRDKISGANVLTF TGTGCCAGTAGTATGGGACGGGACAAAATTTCTGGGGCCAACGTCCTGACTTTC
NA NA TRBJ1-1 TRBV28 CASSPWEGRTEAFF TGTGCCAGCAGCCCCTGGGAGGGGAGGACTGAAGCTTTCTTT
NA TRBD2 TRBJ2-1 TRBV7-7 CASSLAGGPANEQFF TGTGCCAGCAGTTTAGCGGGAGGGCCTGCCAATGAGCAGTTCTTC
NA TRBD2 TRBJ2-3 TRBV27 CASSLFTSGGGTDTQYF TGTGCCAGCAGTTTATTTACTAGCGGGGGCGGCACAGATACGCAGTATTTT